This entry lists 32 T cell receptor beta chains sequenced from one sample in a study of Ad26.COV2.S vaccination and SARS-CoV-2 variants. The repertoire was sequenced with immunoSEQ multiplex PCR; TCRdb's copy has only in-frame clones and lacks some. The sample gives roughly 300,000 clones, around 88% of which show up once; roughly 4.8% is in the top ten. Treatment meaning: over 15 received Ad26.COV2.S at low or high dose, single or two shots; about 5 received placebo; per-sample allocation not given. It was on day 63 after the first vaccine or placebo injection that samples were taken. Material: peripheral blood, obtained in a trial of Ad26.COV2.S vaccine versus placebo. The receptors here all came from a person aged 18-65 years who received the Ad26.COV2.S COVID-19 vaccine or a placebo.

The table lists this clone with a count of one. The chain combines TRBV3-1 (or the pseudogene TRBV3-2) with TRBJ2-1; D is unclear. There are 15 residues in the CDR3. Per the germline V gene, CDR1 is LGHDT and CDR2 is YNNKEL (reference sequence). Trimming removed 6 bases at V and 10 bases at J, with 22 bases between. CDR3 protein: CASSPPPTLGMEQFF. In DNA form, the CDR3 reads TGTGCCAGCAGTCCTCCCCCGACCCTAGGGATGGAGCAGTTCTTC.

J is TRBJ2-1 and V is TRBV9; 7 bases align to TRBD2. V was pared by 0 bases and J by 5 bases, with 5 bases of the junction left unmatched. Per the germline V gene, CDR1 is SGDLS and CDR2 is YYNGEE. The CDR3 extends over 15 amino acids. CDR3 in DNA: TGTGCCAGCAGCGTAGGAGCGGGGACCAACAATGAGCAGTTCTTC. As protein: CASSVGAGTNNEQFF.

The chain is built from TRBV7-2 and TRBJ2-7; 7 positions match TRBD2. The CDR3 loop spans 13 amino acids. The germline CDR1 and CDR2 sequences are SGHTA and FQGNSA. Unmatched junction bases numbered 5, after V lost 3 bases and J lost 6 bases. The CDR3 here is CASSFGRTGEQYF. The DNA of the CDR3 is TGTGCCAGCAGCTTCGGGAGGACGGGCGAGCAGTACTTC.

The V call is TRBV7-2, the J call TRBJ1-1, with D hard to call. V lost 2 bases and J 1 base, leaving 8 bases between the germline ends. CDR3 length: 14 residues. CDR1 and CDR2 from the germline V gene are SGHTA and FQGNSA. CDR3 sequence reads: CASSLNRQNTEAFF. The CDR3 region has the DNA TGTGCCAGCAGCTTAAATCGGCAGAACACTGAAGCTTTCTTT.

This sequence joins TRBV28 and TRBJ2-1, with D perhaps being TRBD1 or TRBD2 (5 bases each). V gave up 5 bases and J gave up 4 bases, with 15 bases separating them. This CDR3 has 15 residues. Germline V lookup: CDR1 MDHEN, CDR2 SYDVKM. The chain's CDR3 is CASSQGPLKYNEQFF. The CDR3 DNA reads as TGTGCCAGCAGTCAGGGACCCCTAAAATACAATGAGCAGTTCTTC. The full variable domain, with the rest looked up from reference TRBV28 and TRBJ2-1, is DVKVTQSSRYLVKRTGEKVFLECVQDMDHENMFWYRQDPGLGLRLIYFSYDVKMKEKGDIPEGYSVSREKKERFSLILESASTNQTSMYLCASSQGPLKYNEQFFGPGTRLTVL.

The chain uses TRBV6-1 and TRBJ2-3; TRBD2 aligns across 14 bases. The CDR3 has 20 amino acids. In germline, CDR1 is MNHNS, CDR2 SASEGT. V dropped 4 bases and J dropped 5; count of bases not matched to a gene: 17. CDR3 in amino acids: CASSAIPPHGLAGGGDTQYF. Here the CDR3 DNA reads TGTGCCAGCAGTGCAATTCCACCCCATGGACTAGCGGGGGGCGGAGATACGCAGTATTTT.

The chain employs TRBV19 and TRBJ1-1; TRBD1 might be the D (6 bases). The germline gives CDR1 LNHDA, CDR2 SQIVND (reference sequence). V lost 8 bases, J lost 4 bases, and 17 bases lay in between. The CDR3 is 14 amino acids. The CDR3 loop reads CASSPDRMSTEAFF. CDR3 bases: TGTGCCAGTTCCCCCGACAGGATGAGCACTGAAGCTTTCTTT.

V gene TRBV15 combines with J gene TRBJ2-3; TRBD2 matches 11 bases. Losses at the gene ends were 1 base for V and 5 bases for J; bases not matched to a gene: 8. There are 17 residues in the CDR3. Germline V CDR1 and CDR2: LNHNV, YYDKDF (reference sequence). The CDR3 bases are TGTGCCACCAGCAGAGTAACTTTAGCGGGGGGGAAAGATACGCAGTATTTT. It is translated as CATSRVTLAGGKDTQYF.

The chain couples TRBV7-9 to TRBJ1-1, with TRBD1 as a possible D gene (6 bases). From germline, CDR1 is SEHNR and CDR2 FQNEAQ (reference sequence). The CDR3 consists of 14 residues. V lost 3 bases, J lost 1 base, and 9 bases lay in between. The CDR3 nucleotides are TGTGCCAGCAGCTTCATGGGACAGAACACTGAAGCTTTCTTT. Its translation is CASSFMGQNTEAFF.

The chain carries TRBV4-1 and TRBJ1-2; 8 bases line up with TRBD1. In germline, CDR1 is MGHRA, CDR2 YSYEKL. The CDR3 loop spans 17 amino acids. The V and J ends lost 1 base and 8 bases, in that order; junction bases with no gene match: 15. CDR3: CASSQVAGTGGRRGYTF. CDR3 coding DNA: TGCGCCAGCAGCCAAGTTGCCGGGACAGGAGGGAGGAGGGGCTACACCTTC.

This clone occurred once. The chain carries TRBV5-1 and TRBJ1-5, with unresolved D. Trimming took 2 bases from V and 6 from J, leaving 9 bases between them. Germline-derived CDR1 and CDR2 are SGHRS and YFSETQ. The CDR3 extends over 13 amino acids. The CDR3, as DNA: TGCGCCAGCAGCTTAGGTTCAGGTCAGCCCCAGCATTTT. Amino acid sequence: CASSLGSGQPQHF.

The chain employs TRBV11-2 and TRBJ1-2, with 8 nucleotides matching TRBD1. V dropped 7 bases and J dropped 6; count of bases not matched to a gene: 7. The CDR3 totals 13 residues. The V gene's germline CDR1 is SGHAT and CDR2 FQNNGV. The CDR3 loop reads CASTLTGANGYTF. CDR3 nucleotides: TGTGCCAGCACCTTGACAGGGGCTAATGGCTACACCTTC.

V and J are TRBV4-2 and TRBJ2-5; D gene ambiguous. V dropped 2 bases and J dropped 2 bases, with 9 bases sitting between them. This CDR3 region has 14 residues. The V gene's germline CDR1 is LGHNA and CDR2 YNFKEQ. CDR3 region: CASSQNPQQETQYF. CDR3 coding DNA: TGTGCCAGCAGCCAAAACCCCCAGCAAGAGACCCAGTACTTC.

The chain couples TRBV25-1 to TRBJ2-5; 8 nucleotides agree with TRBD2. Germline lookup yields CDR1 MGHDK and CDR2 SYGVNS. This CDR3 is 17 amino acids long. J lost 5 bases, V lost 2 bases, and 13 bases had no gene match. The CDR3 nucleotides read TGTGCCAGCAGTGAACCCGCCGGGGGAGCGGGGGTGGAGACCCAGTACTTC. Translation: CASSEPAGGAGVETQYF.

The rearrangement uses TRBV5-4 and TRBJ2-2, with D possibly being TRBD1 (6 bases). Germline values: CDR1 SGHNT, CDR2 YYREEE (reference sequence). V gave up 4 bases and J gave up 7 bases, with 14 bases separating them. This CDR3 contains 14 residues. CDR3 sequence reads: CASSREDRSGELFF. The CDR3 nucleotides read TGTGCCAGCAGCAGAGAAGACAGGAGCGGGGAGCTGTTTTTT.

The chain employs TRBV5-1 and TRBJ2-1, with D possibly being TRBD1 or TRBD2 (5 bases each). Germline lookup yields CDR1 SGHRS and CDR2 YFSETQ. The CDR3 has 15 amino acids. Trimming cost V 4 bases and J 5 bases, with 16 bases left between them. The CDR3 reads CASSPGTENDNEQFF. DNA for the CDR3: TGCGCCAGCAGCCCAGGGACCGAAAACGACAATGAGCAGTTCTTC.

Here the CDR3 DNA reads TGTGCCTGGAGTTTAACAATGGAGGTAGACTACACCTTC. It translates to CAWSLTMEVDYTF. The genes are TRBV30 and TRBJ1-2; no firm D call. Germline V gives CDR1 GTSNPN, CDR2 SVGIG (reference sequence). Deletions cut 2 bases from V and 10 bases from J, with 17 bases between. This CDR3 has 13 amino acids.

The CDR3 sequence: CASSLGRNQETQYF. The CDR3 nucleotides read TGTGCCAGCTCACTCGGACGGAACCAAGAGACCCAGTACTTC. This chain joins TRBV18 and TRBJ2-5; the D is unclear. The CDR3 spans 14 residues. V was shortened by 4 bases and J by 0 bases, with 9 bases between the two germline ends. CDR1 and CDR2 from the germline V gene are KGHSH and LQKENI.

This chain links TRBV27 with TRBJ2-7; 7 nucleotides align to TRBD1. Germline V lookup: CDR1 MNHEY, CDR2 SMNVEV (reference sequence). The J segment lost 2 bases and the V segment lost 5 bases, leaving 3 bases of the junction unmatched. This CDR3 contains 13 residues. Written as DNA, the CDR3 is TGTGCCAGCAGTGAGACAGGGACCTACGAGCAGTACTTC. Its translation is CASSETGTYEQYF.

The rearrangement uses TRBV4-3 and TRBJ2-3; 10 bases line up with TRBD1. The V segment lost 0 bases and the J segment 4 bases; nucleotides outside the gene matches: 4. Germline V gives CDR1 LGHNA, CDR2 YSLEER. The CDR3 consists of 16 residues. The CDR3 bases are TGCGCCAGCAGCCAAGATCGTGGACAGGGGGCAGATACGCAGTATTTT. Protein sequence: CASSQDRGQGADTQYF.

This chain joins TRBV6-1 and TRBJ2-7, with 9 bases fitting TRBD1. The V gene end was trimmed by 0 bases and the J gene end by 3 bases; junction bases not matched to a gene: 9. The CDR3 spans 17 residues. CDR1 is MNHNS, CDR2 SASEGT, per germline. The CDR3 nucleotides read TGTGCCAGCAGTGAAGCGTTAACAGGGGGCAGGCGCTACGAGCAGTACTTC. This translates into CASSEALTGGRRYEQYF.

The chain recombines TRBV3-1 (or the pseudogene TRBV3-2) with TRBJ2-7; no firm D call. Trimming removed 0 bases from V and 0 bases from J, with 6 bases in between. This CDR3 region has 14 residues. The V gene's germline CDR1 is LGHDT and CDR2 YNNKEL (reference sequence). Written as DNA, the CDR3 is TGTGCCAGCAGCCAAGATATTAACTCCTACGAGCAGTACTTC. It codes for CASSQDINSYEQYF.

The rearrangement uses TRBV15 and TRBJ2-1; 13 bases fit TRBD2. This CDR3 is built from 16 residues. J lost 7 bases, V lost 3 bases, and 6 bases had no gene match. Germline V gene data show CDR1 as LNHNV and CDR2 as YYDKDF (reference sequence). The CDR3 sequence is CATSRGGLAGINEQFF. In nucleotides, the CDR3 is TGTGCCACCAGCAGGGGGGGACTAGCGGGGATTAATGAGCAGTTCTTC.

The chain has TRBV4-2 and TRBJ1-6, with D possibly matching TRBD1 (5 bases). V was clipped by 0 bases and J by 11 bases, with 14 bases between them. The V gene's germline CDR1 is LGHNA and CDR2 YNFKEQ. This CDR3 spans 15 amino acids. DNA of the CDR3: TGTGCCAGCAGCCAAGAACGAGGGGAATGGCCACCCCTCCACTTT. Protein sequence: CASSQERGEWPPLHF.

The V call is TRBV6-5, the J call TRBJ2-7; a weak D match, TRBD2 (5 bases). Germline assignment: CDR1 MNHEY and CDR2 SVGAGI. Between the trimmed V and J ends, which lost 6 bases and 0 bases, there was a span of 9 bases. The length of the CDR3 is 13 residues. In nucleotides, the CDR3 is TGTGCCAGCAGGGGGAGAAACTCCTACGAGCAGTACTTC. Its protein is CASRGRNSYEQYF.

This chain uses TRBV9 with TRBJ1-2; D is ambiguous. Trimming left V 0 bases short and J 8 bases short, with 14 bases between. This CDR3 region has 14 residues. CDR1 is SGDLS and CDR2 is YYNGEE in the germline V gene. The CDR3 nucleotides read TGTGCCAGCAGCGTAGAAGGGAAAAGTCGCGGCTACACCTTC. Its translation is CASSVEGKSRGYTF.

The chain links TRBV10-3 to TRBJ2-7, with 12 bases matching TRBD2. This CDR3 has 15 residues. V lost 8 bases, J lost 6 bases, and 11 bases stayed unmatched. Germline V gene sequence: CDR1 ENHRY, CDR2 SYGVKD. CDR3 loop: CAIAAASGRGPEQYF. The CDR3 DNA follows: TGTGCCATCGCGGCGGCTAGCGGGAGGGGACCCGAGCAGTACTTC.

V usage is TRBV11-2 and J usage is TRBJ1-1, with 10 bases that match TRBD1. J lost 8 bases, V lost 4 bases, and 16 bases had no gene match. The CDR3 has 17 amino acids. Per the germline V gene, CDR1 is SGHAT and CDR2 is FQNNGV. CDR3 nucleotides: TGTGCCAGCAGCTCACGACCCGGAGGGACAGGGGATTGGGAAGCTTTCTTT. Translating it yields CASSSRPGGTGDWEAFF. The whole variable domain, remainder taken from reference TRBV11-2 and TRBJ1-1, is EAGVAQSPRYKIIEKRQSVAFWCNPISGHATLYWYQQILGQGPKLLIQFQNNGVVDDSQLPKDRFSAERLKGVDSTLKIQPAKLEDSAVYLCASSSRPGGTGDWEAFFGQGTRLTVV.

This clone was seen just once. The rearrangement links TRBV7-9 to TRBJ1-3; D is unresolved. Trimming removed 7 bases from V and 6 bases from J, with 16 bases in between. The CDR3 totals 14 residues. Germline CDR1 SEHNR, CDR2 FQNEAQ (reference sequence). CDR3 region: CASTLVGSLNTIYF. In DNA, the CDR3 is TGTGCCAGCACCCTAGTGGGGTCTTTAAACACCATATATTTT.

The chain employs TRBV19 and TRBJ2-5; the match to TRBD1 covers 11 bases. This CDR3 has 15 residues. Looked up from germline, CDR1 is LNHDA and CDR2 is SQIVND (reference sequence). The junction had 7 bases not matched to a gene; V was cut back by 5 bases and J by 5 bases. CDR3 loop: CASSPRTGGRETQYF. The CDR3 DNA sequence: TGTGCCAGTAGTCCTCGGACAGGGGGCAGGGAGACCCAGTACTTC. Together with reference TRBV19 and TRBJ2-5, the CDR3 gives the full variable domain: DGGITQSPKYLFRKEGQNVTLSCEQNLNHDAMYWYRQDPGQGLRLIYYSQIVNDFQKGDIAEGYSVSREKKESFPLTVTSAQKNPTAFYLCASSPRTGGRETQYFGPGTRLLVL.

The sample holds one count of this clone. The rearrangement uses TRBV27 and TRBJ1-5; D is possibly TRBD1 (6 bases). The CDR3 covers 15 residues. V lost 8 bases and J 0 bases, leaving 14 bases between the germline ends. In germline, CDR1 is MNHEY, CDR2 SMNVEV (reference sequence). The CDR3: CASGVQGNSNQPQHF. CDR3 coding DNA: TGTGCCAGCGGTGTACAGGGAAATAGCAATCAGCCCCAGCATTTT.

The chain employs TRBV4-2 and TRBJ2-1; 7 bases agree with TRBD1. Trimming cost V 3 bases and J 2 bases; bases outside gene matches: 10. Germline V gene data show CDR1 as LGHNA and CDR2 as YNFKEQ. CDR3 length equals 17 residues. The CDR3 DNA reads TGTGCCAGCAGCCAGGATATGACAGGGAGCGCCTACAATGAGCAGTTCTTC. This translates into CASSQDMTGSAYNEQFF.